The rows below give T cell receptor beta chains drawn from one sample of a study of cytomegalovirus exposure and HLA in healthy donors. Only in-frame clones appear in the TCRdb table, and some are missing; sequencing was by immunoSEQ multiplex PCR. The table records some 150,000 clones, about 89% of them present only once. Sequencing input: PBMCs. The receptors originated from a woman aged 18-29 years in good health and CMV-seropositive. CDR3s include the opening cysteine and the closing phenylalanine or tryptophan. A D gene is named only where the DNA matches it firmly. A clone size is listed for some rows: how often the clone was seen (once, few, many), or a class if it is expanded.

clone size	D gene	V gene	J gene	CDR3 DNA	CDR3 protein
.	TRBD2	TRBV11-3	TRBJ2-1	TGTGCCAGCAGCTTCACTTTGCTAGCGGGAGCTGAGCAGTTCTTC	CASSFTLLAGAEQFF
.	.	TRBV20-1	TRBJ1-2	TGCAGTGCTTGGACAGACTATGGCTACACCTTC	CSAWTDYGYTF
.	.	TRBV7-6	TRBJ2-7	TGTGCCAGTAGGGTAAACGGGGACTCCTACGAGCAGTACTTC	CASRVNGDSYEQYF
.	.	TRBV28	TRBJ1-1	TGTGCCAGCAGGAAGGGCACCGGAGGTGAAGCTTTCTTT	CASRKGTGGEAFF
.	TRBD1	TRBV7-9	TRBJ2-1	TGTGCCAGCAGCTTGACAGGGGGTGAGCAGTTCTTC	CASSLTGGEQFF
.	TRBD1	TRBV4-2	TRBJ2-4	TGTGCCAGCAGCCAAGTCGGCGACAGGGTGGTAATCATTCAGTACTTC	CASSQVGDRVVIIQYF
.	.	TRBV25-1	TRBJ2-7	TGTGCCAGCAGTAAGGCGCTCACTATGTCCGAGCAGTACTTC	CASSKALTMSEQYF
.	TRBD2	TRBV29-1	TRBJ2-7	TGCAGCGTAGGGACTAGGAGCGAGCAGTACTTC	CSVGTRSEQYF
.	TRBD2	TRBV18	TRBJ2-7	TGTGCCAGCTCACGATCTCTAGCGGAGGGGCAGTACTTC	CASSRSLAEGQYF
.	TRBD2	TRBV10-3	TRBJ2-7	TGTGCCATCAGCTTAAAAGCCGGGACTAGCGGCTACGAGCAGTACTTC	CAISLKAGTSGYEQYF
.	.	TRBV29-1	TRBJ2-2	TGCAGCGTTGGTAGCCTCTTCGCTGGCACCGGGGAGCTGTTTTTT	CSVGSLFAGTGELFF
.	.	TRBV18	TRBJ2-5	TGTGCCAGCTCACCACCCCCTTACGGGGAGACCCAGTACTTC	CASSPPPYGETQYF
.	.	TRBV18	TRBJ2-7	TGTGCCAGCTCACCACCCTCCCCCAGGACCTACGAGCAGTACTTC	CASSPPSPRTYEQYF
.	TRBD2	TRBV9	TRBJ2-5	TGTGCCAGCAGCCCACAAGGACTAGCGGGATCAGGTCATCTGGAGACCCAGTACTTC	CASSPQGLAGSGHLETQYF
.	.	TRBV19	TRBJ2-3	TGTGCCAGTAGTATATCCTTGGGGGCTAATGGAGATACGCAGTATTTT	CASSISLGANGDTQYF
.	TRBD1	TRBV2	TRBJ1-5	TGTGCCAGCAGGAAGACAGGGGACGATCAGCCCCAGCATTTT	CASRKTGDDQPQHF
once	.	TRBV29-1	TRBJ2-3	TGCAGCGCCCAGTCCGGGAATACGCAGTATTTT	CSAQSGNTQYF
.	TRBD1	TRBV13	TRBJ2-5	TGTGCCAGCAGCTTAGGGACAGGGACCCAAGAGACCCAGTACTTC	CASSLGTGTQETQYF
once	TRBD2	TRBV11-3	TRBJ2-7	TGTGCCAGCAGCTTAGCGGGACTAGCGGGAGGGTACGAGCAGTACTTC	CASSLAGLAGGYEQYF
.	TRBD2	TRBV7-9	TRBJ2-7	TGTGCCAGCAGCTCACTAGCGGGAGGGCCGGATTACGAGCAGTACTTC	CASSSLAGGPDYEQYF
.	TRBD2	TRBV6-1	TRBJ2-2	TGTGCCAGCAGAAAGCGGGACCTCACCGGGGAGCTGTTTTTT	CASRKRDLTGELFF
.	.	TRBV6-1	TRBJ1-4	TGTGCCAGCAGGCCCGGGGATTTTAATGAAAAACTGTTTTTT	CASRPGDFNEKLFF
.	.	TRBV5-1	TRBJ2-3	TGCGCCAGCACCCTCGTCGATACGCAGTATTTT	CASTLVDTQYF
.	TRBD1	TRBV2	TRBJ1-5	TGTGCCAGCAGCCAGGGGGGACAGGGAAGTCAGCCCCAGCATTTT	CASSQGGQGSQPQHF
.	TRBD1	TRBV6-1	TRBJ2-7	TGTGCCAGCAGTGAAGAGGGGACAGGATACGAGCAGTACTTC	CASSEEGTGYEQYF
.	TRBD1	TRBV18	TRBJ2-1	TGTGCCAGCTCCTCGGGACAGCGTACCTTGGAGGACAATGAGCAGTTCTTC	CASSSGQRTLEDNEQFF
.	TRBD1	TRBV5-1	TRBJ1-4	TGCGCCAGCAGCTTAGGACAGGATGAAAAACTGTTTTTT	CASSLGQDEKLFF